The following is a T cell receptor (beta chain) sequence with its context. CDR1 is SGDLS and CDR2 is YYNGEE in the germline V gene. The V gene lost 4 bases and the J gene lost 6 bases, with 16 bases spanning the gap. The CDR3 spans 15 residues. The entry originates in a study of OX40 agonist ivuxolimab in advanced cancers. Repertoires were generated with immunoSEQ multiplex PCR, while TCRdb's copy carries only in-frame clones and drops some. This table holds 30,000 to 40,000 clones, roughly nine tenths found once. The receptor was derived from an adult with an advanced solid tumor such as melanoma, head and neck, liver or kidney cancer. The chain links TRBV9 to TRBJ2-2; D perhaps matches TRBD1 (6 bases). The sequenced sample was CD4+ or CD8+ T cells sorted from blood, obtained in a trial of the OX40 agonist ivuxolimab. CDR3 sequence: CASSLTGFLPGELFF. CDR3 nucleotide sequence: TGTGCCAGCAGCCTAACAGGGTTTCTCCCCGGGGAGCTGTTTTTT.